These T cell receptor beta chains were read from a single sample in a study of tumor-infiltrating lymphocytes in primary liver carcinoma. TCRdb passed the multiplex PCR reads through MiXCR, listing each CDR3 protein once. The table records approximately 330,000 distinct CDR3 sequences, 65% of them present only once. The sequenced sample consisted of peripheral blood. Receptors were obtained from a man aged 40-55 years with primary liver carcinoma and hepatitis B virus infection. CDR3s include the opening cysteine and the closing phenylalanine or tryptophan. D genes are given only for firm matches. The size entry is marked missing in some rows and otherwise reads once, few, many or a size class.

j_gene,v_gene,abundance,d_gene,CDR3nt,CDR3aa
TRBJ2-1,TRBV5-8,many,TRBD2,TGTGCCAGCACAAGCGGGACTAGCGGGAATTACAATGAGCAGTTCTTC,CASTSGTSGNYNEQFF
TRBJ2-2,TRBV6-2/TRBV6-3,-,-,TGTGCCAGCAGTTATCGGAGTACGAACACCGGGGAGCTGTTTTTT,CASSYRSTNTGELFF
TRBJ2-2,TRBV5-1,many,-,TGCGCCAGCAGCTTGGATACAGGGAACACCGGGGAGCTGTTTTTT,CASSLDTGNTGELFF
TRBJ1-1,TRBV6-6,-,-,TGTGCCAGCAGTTTGTCGGGGGGAACTCAAGCTTTCTTT,CASSLSGGTQAFF
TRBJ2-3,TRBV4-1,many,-,TGCGCCAGCAGCCAAGTTGGGGTGGCTGGGTTAGGCACAGATACGCAGTATTTT,CASSQVGVAGLGTDTQYF
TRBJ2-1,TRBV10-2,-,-,TGCGCCAGCAATACCTTTGCGGGAAGGTCCTACAATGAGCAGTTCTTC,CASNTFAGRSYNEQFF
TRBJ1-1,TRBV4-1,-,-,TGCGCCAGCAGCCAAGCGACAGGTGTAAACACTGTAGCTTTCTTT,CASSQATGVNTVAFF
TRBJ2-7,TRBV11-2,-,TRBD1,TGTGCCAGCAGCTCCCCCGGGACAGGGCAATACGGGCAGTACTTC,CASSSPGTGQYGQYF
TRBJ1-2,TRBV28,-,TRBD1,TGTGCCAGCAGTTTTTCAGGGGGAATTAACTATGGCTACACCTTC,CASSFSGGINYGYTF
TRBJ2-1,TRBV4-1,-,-,TGCGCCAGCAGCCAAGATATTGTGTCCTACAATGGGCAGTTTTTC,CASSQDIVSYNGQFF
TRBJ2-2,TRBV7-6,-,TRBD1,TGTGCCAGCAGCTTAGGTCCGGGACAGGGAATTGCCGGGGAGCTGTTTTTT,CASSLGPGQGIAGELFF
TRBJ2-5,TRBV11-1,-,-,TGTGCCACCAGCTTGCTACTACGGGTAGAGACCCAGTACTTC,CATSLLLRVETQYF
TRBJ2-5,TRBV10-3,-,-,TGTGCCATCAGTGAGAGGGGGGGCTCTAGCGGCTCCCAAGAGACCCAGTACTTC,CAISERGGSSGSQETQYF
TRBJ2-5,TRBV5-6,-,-,TGTGCCAGCAGCGTGACGGACATTTTGAGAGAGACCCAGTACTTT,CASSVTDILRETQYF
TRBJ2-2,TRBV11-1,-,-,TGTGCCAGCAGCCCGGGCAGCATGAACACCGGGGAGCTGTTTTTT,CASSPGSMNTGELFF
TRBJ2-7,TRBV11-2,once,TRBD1,TGTGCCGGCAGCAAGACCGGTGACAGGGAGTCGAGCGAGCACTACTTC,CAGSKTGDRESSEHYF